The 9 T cell receptor beta chains below all came from one sample that was sequenced in a study of T cells in Graves' hyperthyroidism and ophthalmopathy. TCR beta CDR3 sequences were amplified from RNA transcripts. TCR CDR3 regions were first amplified by RT-PCR with HTBI primers. TCRdb ran MiXCR on the multiplex PCR reads and lists one entry per CDR3 protein. The sample comprises about 320,000 distinct CDR3 sequences, over 15% of which are singletons, and approximately 33% rests with the top ten. Sequenced: blood. These receptors were obtained from a man in his thirties or forties with Graves' hyperthyroidism.

This clonotype showed up many times. The rearrangement uses TRBV20-1 and TRBJ1-6; D unclear. CDR3 length: 14 residues. Germline V gene data show CDR1 as DFQATT and CDR2 as SNEGSKA (reference sequence). The germline V and J ends were trimmed by 4 bases and 4 bases, with 11 bases remaining between them. The CDR3 sequence is CSAISSGYNSPLHF. CDR3 bases: TGCAGTGCTATCTCGAGCGGTTATAATTCACCCCTCCACTTT.

This clonotype was seen a few times. The rearrangement links TRBV9 to TRBJ2-3; D perhaps matches TRBD2 (5 bases). CDR3 size: 16 residues. Germline loops: CDR1 SGDLS, CDR2 YYNGEE. V gave up 4 bases and J gave up 0 bases, with 15 bases separating them. The CDR3 protein is CASSYNVGASTDTQYF. DNA of the CDR3: TGTGCCAGCAGCTATAATGTGGGAGCTAGCACAGATACGCAGTATTTT. The whole variable domain, filled in from reference TRBV9 and TRBJ2-3, reads DSGVTQTPKHLITATGQRVTLRCSPRSGDLSVYWYQQSLDQGLQFLIQYYNGEERAKGNILERFSAQQFPDLHSELNLSSLELGDSALYFCASSYNVGASTDTQYFGPGTRLTVL.

This clonotype appeared a few times. The genes are TRBV9 and TRBJ2-2; D tentatively fits TRBD1 or TRBD2 (6 bases each). Per the germline V gene, CDR1 is SGDLS and CDR2 is YYNGEE. CDR3 length: 15 amino acids. V gave up 4 bases and J gave up 5 bases, with 15 bases separating them. CDR3 sequence reads: CASSRRGSGTGELFF. DNA for the CDR3: TGTGCCAGCAGCCGTAGGGGGAGCGGGACCGGGGAGCTGTTTTTT.

This rearrangement joins TRBV9 to TRBJ2-7; D gene uncertain. This CDR3 is 13 amino acids long. Trimming removed 0 bases at V and 1 base at J, with 5 bases between. Germline CDR1 and CDR2: SGDLS and YYNGEE. CDR3: CASSVELSYEQYF. The CDR3 DNA reads TGTGCCAGCAGCGTAGAGTTATCCTACGAGCAGTACTTC. The variable domain in full, completed from reference TRBV9 and TRBJ2-7, reads DSGVTQTPKHLITATGQRVTLRCSPRSGDLSVYWYQQSLDQGLQFLIQYYNGEERAKGNILERFSAQQFPDLHSELNLSSLELGDSALYFCASSVELSYEQYFGPGTRLTVT.

In its sample, this clonotype was seen a few times. The CDR3 spells CASSAQGPGELFF. The DNA of the CDR3 is TGTGCCAGCAGCGCGCAGGGGCCCGGGGAGCTGTTTTTT. The chain combines TRBV9 with TRBJ2-2; a possible D gene is TRBD1 (6 bases). V shed 3 bases and J shed 6 bases, with 9 bases lying between them. CDR1 SGDLS and CDR2 YYNGEE come from the germline V gene. This CDR3 spans 13 amino acids.

This clonotype was recorded at least ten times. The chain recombines TRBV6-1 with TRBJ2-3; a possible D gene is TRBD1 (6 bases). Trimming cost V 6 bases and J 6 bases, with 16 bases left between them. CDR1 and CDR2 from the germline V gene are MNHNS and SASEGT. This CDR3 is built from 14 residues. The CDR3: CASSGDRRIDTQYF. The CDR3 coding sequence is TGTGCCAGCAGCGGAGACAGGAGGATCGATACGCAGTATTTT.

This chain links TRBV12-3 or TRBV12-4 with TRBJ2-3; D is perhaps TRBD1 or TRBD2 (5 bases each). The CDR3 loop spans 13 amino acids. Trimming took off 6 bases at V and 5 bases at J, with 12 bases between the two ends. CDR3 sequence reads: CASRGTVVDTQYF. The CDR3 DNA reads as TGTGCCAGCAGGGGGACCGTAGTAGATACGCAGTATTTT.

The V and J genes are TRBV19 and TRBJ2-1, with TRBD2 matching 12 bases. V was pared by 7 bases and J by 5 bases, with 9 bases of the junction left unmatched. Germline assignment: CDR1 LNHDA and CDR2 SQIVND (reference sequence). The CDR3 spans 16 residues. CDR3 amino acids: CASKSNGLAGNNEQFF. For the CDR3, the DNA is TGTGCCAGTAAGTCTAACGGACTAGCGGGGAACAATGAGCAGTTCTTC. Complete variable domain (other parts from reference TRBV19 and TRBJ2-1): DGGITQSPKYLFRKEGQNVTLSCEQNLNHDAMYWYRQDPGQGLRLIYYSQIVNDFQKGDIAEGYSVSREKKESFPLTVTSAQKNPTAFYLCASKSNGLAGNNEQFFGPGTRLTVL.

This sequence joins TRBV20-1 and TRBJ2-1; a weak D match, TRBD2 (6 bases). The CDR3 spans 14 residues. V shed 6 bases and J shed 5 bases, with 17 bases lying between them. The germline CDR1 and CDR2 sequences are DFQATT and SNEGSKA (reference sequence). In DNA, the CDR3 is TGCAGTGCAAAACGGGAGTTAAGGGACAATGAGCAGTTCTTC. Translation gives CSAKRELRDNEQFF.